The clone carrying this T cell receptor (beta chain) came up many times. The data were obtained in a study of T cells in Graves' hyperthyroidism and ophthalmopathy. From RNA transcripts, TCR beta CDR3 regions were amplified. First-round RT-PCR with HTBI primers amplified the TCR CDR3 region. In TCRdb, the multiplex PCR reads were re-called with MiXCR into one record per CDR3 protein. The sample gives about 600,000 distinct CDR3 sequences, about a sixth of which show up once; around 3.5% is in the top ten. Exclusion of a patient resulted from uncontrolled infection, other autoimmune disease, pregnancy or lactation. Between the trimmed V and J ends, which lost 2 bases and 2 bases, there was a span of 4 bases. The CDR3 length is 12 residues. CDR1 is SNHLY and CDR2 is FYNNEI in the germline V gene.

What was sequenced was blood. The V gene is TRBV2, the J gene TRBJ2-7, with D unresolved. This clonotype originated in a woman in her forties with Graves' ophthalmopathy. The CDR3 nucleotides read TGTGCCAGCAGTGAACCAGCCTACGAGCAGTACTTC. Translated: CASSEPAYEQYF.